This T cell receptor beta chain originates from a study of cytomegalovirus exposure and HLA in healthy donors. Study-wide results and caveats: No immune exposure information besides CMV serostatus was available.

The PCR was carried out with 60 Vbeta primers and 13 Jbeta primers. The data were produced by immunoSEQ multiplex PCR, yet TCRdb's version contains in-frame clones alone and is incomplete. The sample consists of 69,000 or so clones, 65% to 75% of them appearing once. About this clone: Its target is unknown.

V lost 5 bases to trimming and J lost 5 bases; unmatched junction nucleotides: 11. The CDR3 totals 15 residues. Per germline, CDR1 SGHNT and CDR2 YYREEE (reference sequence). Sequencing was performed on PBMCs. This TCR derives from a woman aged 55-69 years in good health and CMV-seropositive. This chain joins TRBV5-4 and TRBJ2-7; 9 nucleotides align to TRBD2. CDR3 residues: CASSSQGTSTNEQYF. In DNA, the CDR3 is TGTGCCAGCAGTTCGCAAGGGACTAGCACCAACGAGCAGTACTTC.